This T cell receptor beta chain emerged from a study of PD-1 blockade in classical Hodgkin lymphoma. The CDR3 spans 14 residues. CDR1 and CDR2 (germline): MNHNS, SASEGT. V was cut by 6 bases and J by 1 base, with 12 bases left in between. Time point denoted: cycle 4 day 1 (C4D1), after five to seven weeks of nivolumab. Relapse was seen in all patients after autologous stem cell transplantation, and brentuximab vedotin exposure was variable. Thawed PBMCs yielded CD4+ T cells through magnetic negative selection. This clone was picked up a small number of times. The data were produced by immunoSEQ multiplex PCR, yet TCRdb's version contains in-frame clones alone and is incomplete. The sample holds about 19,000 clones, 83% seen once.

The J gene is TRBJ1-1, the V gene TRBV6-1; weak D call: TRBD1 (6 bases). The clonotype comes from a human donor with classical Hodgkin lymphoma. Source: CD4+ T cells from blood, taken before the fourth cycle of nivolumab. The CDR3 sequence is CASSKAGANTEAFF. The CDR3 DNA reads as TGTGCCAGCAGCAAAGCAGGGGCGAACACTGAAGCTTTCTTT.